The 22 T cell receptor beta chains presented below share a single source sample, sequenced in a study of vaccination and CD4 T cells after COVID-19. Treatment given: roughly ten-day PBMC culture with coronavirus spike peptide pools or control peptides (ViraFEST assay). CD4+ T cells that had been cultured provided DNA sequenced with the Oncomine TCR Beta short-read assay. TCRdb itself ran the PCR reads through MiXCR, one entry per CDR3 protein. In the table there are some 20,000 distinct CDR3 sequences, around two fifths of which are singletons. Their target antigens are unknown. This specimen consisted of CD4+ T cells from blood, cultured in vitro, obtained after SARS-CoV-2 vaccination. Every receptor here comes from a human donor who had recovered from COVID-19.

J is TRBJ1-1 and V is TRBV5-1, with D possibly matching TRBD1 (5 bases). Germline V CDR1 and CDR2: SGHRS, YFSETQ. V dropped 0 bases and J dropped 5 bases, with 11 bases sitting between them. The CDR3 is made up of 14 amino acids. The CDR3 DNA sequence: TGCGCCAGCAGCTTGGTGGGGGGTGGGACTGAAGCTTTCTTT. Amino acid sequence: CASSLVGGGTEAFF.

J is TRBJ2-3 and V is TRBV11-3; 9 bases match TRBD2. This CDR3 is built from 16 residues. Germline loops: CDR1 SGHNT, CDR2 YENEEA. V trimming: 1 base; J trimming: 2 bases; junction bases outside the gene matches: 4. The CDR3 DNA follows: TGTGCCAGCAGCTTAGGAGGGACTAGCTTCACAGATACGCAGTATTTT. Amino acid sequence: CASSLGGTSFTDTQYF.

The gene calls are TRBV6-1 and TRBJ2-3, with 9 bases aligning to TRBD1. The CDR3 has 14 amino acids. Germline V gives CDR1 MNHNS, CDR2 SASEGT. Trimming cost V 5 bases and J 4 bases; bases outside gene matches: 4. CDR3 residues: CASSTRDRADTQYF. DNA for the CDR3: TGTGCCAGCAGTACCCGGGACAGGGCAGATACGCAGTATTTT.

This clonotype has a handful of counts. The rearrangement joins TRBV7-2 to TRBJ2-5; D is unresolved. CDR1 is SGHTA and CDR2 is FQGNSA in the germline V gene. The V gene lost 5 bases and the J gene lost 2 bases, with 12 bases spanning the gap. This CDR3 region has 14 residues. Written as DNA, the CDR3 is TGTGCCAGCAGCCCCCCGGGCGGACAAGAGACCCAGTACTTC. The encoded protein is CASSPPGGQETQYF.

The chain links TRBV5-1 to TRBJ2-4; 10 nucleotides align to TRBD1. The CDR3 length is 16 residues. Germline CDR1 SGHRS, CDR2 YFSETQ. V gave up 0 bases and J gave up 3 bases; unmatched junction bases: 3. The CDR3 loop reads CASSLGQGAGKNIQYF. CDR3 bases: TGCGCCAGCAGCTTGGGACAGGGGGCCGGCAAAAACATTCAGTACTTC.

In this sample, this clonotype turned up a few times. V usage is TRBV7-9 and J usage is TRBJ2-2, with TRBD1 matching over 7 bases. V was pared by 5 bases and J by 8 bases, with 11 bases of the junction left unmatched. The CDR3 runs 15 residues. Germline V gene sequence: CDR1 SEHNR, CDR2 FQNEAQ (reference sequence). CDR3 sequence reads: CASSNPRTGSGELFF. CDR3 in DNA: TGTGCCAGCAGCAACCCGCGGACAGGTTCAGGGGAGCTGTTTTTT.

This chain links TRBV7-8 with TRBJ1-1; unclear D gene. The germline gives CDR1 SGHVS, CDR2 FQNEAQ. Trimming stripped 1 base from V and 4 bases from J, with 16 bases between. CDR3 length: 16 amino acids. The CDR3, as DNA: TGTGCCAGCAGCTTAGTTTCCCGGACTGGAGGCACTGAAGCTTTCTTT. This gives the protein CASSLVSRTGGTEAFF.

The chain carries TRBV19 and TRBJ2-1; D unclear. The CDR3 loop spans 13 amino acids. Trimming shortened V by 1 base and J by 6 bases, and 7 bases separated the two germline ends. Germline CDR1 LNHDA, CDR2 SQIVND (reference sequence). In nucleotides, the CDR3 is TGTGCCAGTAGTATAGGACATCCCAATGAGCAGTTCTTC. Translated: CASSIGHPNEQFF.

CDR3 nucleotide sequence: TGTGCCAGCAGTGCCCCGACAGGGGGCGCCCGGGAGACCCAGTACTTC. Encoded protein: CASSAPTGGARETQYF. The genes are TRBV6-1 and TRBJ2-5; TRBD1 aligns across 10 bases. Germline loops: CDR1 MNHNS, CDR2 SASEGT. V trimming: 4 bases; J trimming: 5 bases; junction bases outside the gene matches: 10. This CDR3 comprises 16 residues.

This clonotype was found once. The CDR3 spells CASSLDRDGYTF. The CDR3 DNA is TGTGCCAGCAGCTTGGACAGGGATGGCTACACCTTC. V and J are TRBV5-4 and TRBJ1-2; weak D call: TRBD1 (6 bases). Germline loops: CDR1 SGHNT, CDR2 YYREEE (reference sequence). This CDR3 has 12 amino acids. The V end was cut by 0 bases, the J end by 6 bases, with 6 bases between.

The chain employs TRBV6-5 and TRBJ1-2; TRBD1 agrees at 7 bases. The CDR3 consists of 13 residues. V gave up 4 bases and J gave up 8 bases; unmatched junction bases: 7. Germline-derived CDR1 and CDR2 are MNHEY and SVGAGI. DNA of the CDR3: TGTGCCAGCAGTTTAAGGGGGCTGGGAGGCTACACCTTC. Protein: CASSLRGLGGYTF.

This clonotype was seen a handful of times. The rearrangement uses TRBV6-2 or TRBV6-3 and TRBJ2-7; D uncertain. Trimming shortened V by 5 bases and J by 6 bases, and 8 bases separated the two germline ends. The germline CDR1 and CDR2 sequences are MNHEY and SVGEGT. The CDR3 has 11 residues. Here the CDR3 reads CASSPRGEQYF. The CDR3 nucleotides read TGTGCCAGCAGTCCCCGAGGCGAGCAGTACTTC.

This clonotype was seen a handful of times. The chain carries TRBV20-1 and TRBJ2-5; TRBD2 matches 8 bases. Losses at the gene ends were 6 bases for V and 5 bases for J; bases not matched to a gene: 14. Per germline, CDR1 DFQATT and CDR2 SNEGSKA (reference sequence). The CDR3 runs 15 residues. Here the CDR3 DNA reads TGCAGTGCCTTCAAAGCGGGAGAGGCTGGGGAGACCCAGTACTTC. Its translation is CSAFKAGEAGETQYF.

This chain connects TRBV20-1 to TRBJ1-4; maybe TRBD1 (5 bases). Germline V gives CDR1 DFQATT, CDR2 SNEGSKA (reference sequence). The CDR3 has 10 residues. V lost 7 bases and J lost 15, with 15 bases in between. For the CDR3, the DNA is TGCAGTGTTGAATATGAAGGGGTGTTTTTT. It is translated as CSVEYEGVFF.

The chain has TRBV5-4 and TRBJ1-2, with a tentative D call TRBD1 (5 bases). V gave up 0 bases and J gave up 7 bases, with 13 bases separating them. This CDR3 is 14 amino acids long. Looked up from germline, CDR1 is SGHNT and CDR2 is YYREEE (reference sequence). The CDR3: CASSLANAGLGYTF. For the CDR3, the DNA is TGTGCCAGCAGCTTGGCCAACGCAGGGCTTGGCTACACCTTC.

The sample holds a few counts of this clonotype. The chain uses TRBV20-1 and TRBJ1-3; the D is unclear. Germline CDR1 is DFQATT and CDR2 is SNEGSKA (reference sequence). This CDR3 is built from 11 residues. V was cut by 7 bases and J by 4 bases, with 8 bases left in between. CDR3 DNA: TGCAGTGTGAAGGCAGGAAACACCATATATTTT. Translation gives CSVKAGNTIYF.

The chain employs TRBV29-1 and TRBJ2-5; TRBD1 aligns across 7 bases. The J segment lost 1 base and the V segment lost 7 bases, leaving 6 bases of the junction unmatched. The CDR3 runs 13 residues. Germline loops: CDR1 SQVTM, CDR2 ANQGSEA. The CDR3 coding sequence is TGCAGCGCATCGACAGGGAGCCAAGAGACCCAGTACTTC. Amino acid sequence: CSASTGSQETQYF.

This clonotype was counted only a few times. The genes are TRBV20-1 and TRBJ1-1; D may be TRBD1 (5 bases). V lost 2 bases, J lost 3 bases, and 13 bases lay in between. Per the germline V gene, CDR1 is DFQATT and CDR2 is SNEGSKA (reference sequence). The CDR3 extends over 14 amino acids. The chain's CDR3 is CSARPGTDYTEAFF. In DNA form, the CDR3 reads TGCAGTGCTAGACCAGGGACGGATTACACTGAAGCTTTCTTT.

This clonotype was seen a handful of times. This chain connects TRBV15 to TRBJ1-3; tentatively, D is TRBD1 (6 bases). The CDR3 spans 16 residues. Trimming removed 0 bases at V and 1 base at J, with 10 bases between. Germline V lookup: CDR1 LNHNV, CDR2 YYDKDF (reference sequence). Here the CDR3 DNA reads TGTGCCACCAGCAGAGATCAGGGGAGTTCTGGAAACACCATATATTTT. It translates to CATSRDQGSSGNTIYF.

V and J are TRBV20-1 and TRBJ1-3; 8 nucleotides match TRBD1. The CDR3 runs to 14 residues. The germline V gene has CDR1 DFQATT and CDR2 SNEGSKA (reference sequence). The V gene end was trimmed by 3 bases and the J gene end by 2 bases; junction bases not matched to a gene: 3. The CDR3 loop is CSASRQGTGNTIYF. The CDR3 DNA reads TGCAGTGCTAGCCGACAGGGGACTGGAAACACCATATATTTT.

The V and J genes are TRBV28 and TRBJ1-5, with D hard to call. The CDR3 spans 15 residues. Trimming shortened V by 4 bases and J by 3 bases, and 13 bases separated the two germline ends. From germline, CDR1 is MDHEN and CDR2 SYDVKM. In DNA, the CDR3 is TGTGCCAGCAGTTACCCGGGTCCGGTCAATCAGCCCCAGCATTTT. Amino acid sequence: CASSYPGPVNQPQHF.

This clonotype was counted a few times. The rearrangement uses TRBV6-2 or TRBV6-3 and TRBJ1-6; 8 bases are shared with TRBD1. Looked up from germline, CDR1 is MNHEY and CDR2 is SVGEGT. V lost 6 bases and J lost 5; bases outside the gene matches: 3. The length of the CDR3 is 14 residues. As DNA, the CDR3 is TGTGCCAGCAGACGGACAGGGAATAATTCACCCCTCCACTTT. It encodes CASRRTGNNSPLHF.